Only a few counts were recorded for the clone carrying this T cell receptor beta chain. Antigen: not known. The isolated RNA, all of it, was reverse transcribed, so expressed TCRB transcripts were what got sequenced. This table comes from immunoSEQ multiplex PCR, and its TCRdb copy is limited to in-frame clones, with some not included. The sample lists roughly 230,000 clones, about 11% seen once, with around 0.018% in the top ten. The data belong to a study of beta chain features in type 1 diabetes. As for the study in general: Age and gender were similar between patients and healthy donors, as were cell yields. Notes on the study in general: In every one of the four CD4+ subsets, TCRB CDR3s were moderately but significantly shorter in Type 1 diabetes patients.

Sorted CD4+ subsets: naive, central memory, regulatory, stem cell-like memory (CD45RO/CCR7/CD25/CD127/CD95/CD27 panel). CDR3 length: 12 residues. After removal of 4 bases from V and 4 bases from J, the junction contained 1 base not matched to a gene. Per germline, CDR1 SQVTM and CDR2 ANQGSEA. The chain joins TRBV29-1 to TRBJ2-3; 8 bases map to TRBD2. Sequences were obtained from naive CD4+ T cells from blood. The sequence was collected from a man younger than 40 with type 1 diabetes. CDR3 protein: CSVVGGADTQYF. The CDR3 DNA reads TGCAGCGTTGTCGGGGGGGCAGATACGCAGTATTTT.